One sample yielded the 31 T cell receptor beta chains listed below, sequenced in a study of blood T cells in healthy people across ages. The authors ran a second PCR of 7 to 11 cycles using a sample-barcoded 5' primer and a J-beta primer mix. TCRdb independently ran MiXCR on the 5' RACE reads; one entry per CDR3 protein. Of 600,000 or so distinct CDR3 sequences detected, under 25% appear once; the ten largest clones hold about 3.6%. The source material was blood. These receptors all stem from an older man in good health.

J is TRBJ2-2 and V is TRBV5-4, with TRBD1 identical over 9 bases. The CDR3 covers 18 residues. The trim removed 4 bases at V and 1 base at J, leaving 11 bases unmatched. Germline V gives CDR1 SGHNT, CDR2 YYREEE (reference sequence). DNA of the CDR3: TGTGCCAGCAGCGGTCGGACAGGGGCGAAATTGAACACCGGGGAGCTGTTTTTT. Its protein product is CASSGRTGAKLNTGELFF.

The chain links TRBV14 to TRBJ2-3; 8 bases map to TRBD2. CDR1 and CDR2 (germline): SGHDN, FVKESK. The CDR3 totals 14 residues. Trimming at V came to 3 bases and at J to 8 bases, leaving 7 bases not matched to a gene. CDR3 protein: CASSQGAGVVTQYF. The CDR3 DNA reads TGTGCCAGCAGCCAGGGAGCGGGAGTTGTTACGCAGTATTTT.

This clonotype showed up just a few times. This chain links TRBV2 with TRBJ1-2; D gene uncertain. This CDR3 has 13 amino acids. The germline V gene encodes CDR1 SNHLY and CDR2 FYNNEI. The V and J ends lost 9 bases and 1 base respectively, with 12 bases between them. This CDR3 is CARETGNNYGYTF. As DNA, the CDR3 is TGTGCCAGGGAGACGGGGAATAACTATGGCTACACCTTC.

This clonotype was observed a few times. The chain combines TRBV7-2 with TRBJ2-7; 7 bases fit TRBD1. CDR3 length equals 15 residues. Trimming removed 3 bases from V and 6 bases from J; junction bases left unmatched: 11. CDR1 and CDR2 (germline): SGHTA, FQGNSA. CDR3 sequence reads: CASSLDRRQGGEQYF. CDR3 nucleotide sequence: TGTGCCAGCAGCTTGGACAGGCGGCAGGGTGGCGAGCAGTACTTC.

The table lists this clonotype with a few counts. This chain uses TRBV24-1 with TRBJ1-1; D gene uncertain. Germline V gene sequence: CDR1 KGHDR, CDR2 SFDVKD. This CDR3 has 13 amino acids. V was cut by 2 bases and J by 1 base, with 4 bases left in between. CDR3 amino acids: CATSDWGNTEAFF. CDR3 DNA sequence: TGTGCCACCAGTGATTGGGGGAACACTGAAGCTTTCTTT.

This chain uses TRBV2 with TRBJ2-5; no reliable D call. The better agreement between TRBJ2-7 and the DNA end casts doubt on the J call. Germline assignment: CDR1 SNHLY and CDR2 FYNNEI. The CDR3 runs to 12 residues. The CDR3: CASFDFSYEQYF. The DNA of the CDR3 is TGTGCCAGCTTCGACTTTTCCTACGAGCAGTACTTC.

The chain combines TRBV20-1 with TRBJ1-2; D is unresolved. There are 14 residues in the CDR3. Trimming removed 3 bases from V and 1 base from J, with 12 bases in between. CDR1 DFQATT and CDR2 SNEGSKA come from the germline V gene (reference sequence). The CDR3 is CSASGQAVNYGYTF. CDR3 nucleotide sequence: TGCAGTGCTAGCGGGCAGGCGGTTAACTATGGCTACACCTTC.

This clonotype was detected ten times or more. The chain employs TRBV29-1 and TRBJ2-6, with D possibly TRBD2 on 6 matching bases. From germline, CDR1 is SQVTM and CDR2 ANQGSEA. V gave up 6 bases and J gave up 2 bases, with 11 bases separating them. The CDR3 is 14 amino acids. CDR3 amino acids: CSVGGVAGANVLTF. CDR3 sequence (DNA): TGCAGCGTGGGGGGTGTTGCTGGGGCCAACGTCCTGACTTTC.

The table lists this clonotype with a few counts. This rearrangement joins TRBV7-9 to TRBJ2-5; tentatively, D is TRBD1 or TRBD2 (5 bases each). Germline V CDR1 and CDR2: SEHNR, FQNEAQ (reference sequence). Trimming shortened V by 6 bases and J by 5 bases, and 19 bases separated the two germline ends. The CDR3 loop spans 15 amino acids. The CDR3 is CASRRVPGAVETQYF. CDR3 in DNA: TGTGCCAGCAGACGCGTACCCGGGGCGGTGGAGACCCAGTACTTC.

This clonotype was seen many times. This chain joins TRBV7-9 and TRBJ2-5, with 8 bases lining up with TRBD1. The J segment lost 5 bases and the V segment lost 6 bases, leaving 11 bases of the junction unmatched. The CDR3 extends over 15 amino acids. Per the germline V gene, CDR1 is SEHNR and CDR2 is FQNEAQ (reference sequence). The CDR3 sequence is CASRTLQGAGETQYF. DNA of the CDR3: TGTGCCAGCAGGACACTTCAGGGGGCTGGTGAGACCCAGTACTTC.

The chain's CDR3 is CSARERRLAGNTDTQYF. For the CDR3, the DNA is TGCAGTGCTAGAGAGAGACGACTAGCGGGGAACACAGATACGCAGTATTTT. The rearrangement joins TRBV20-1 to TRBJ2-3; 11 bases map to TRBD2. Germline trimming cut 0 bases from V and 2 bases from J; bases unmatched to any gene: 7. CDR1 is DFQATT and CDR2 is SNEGSKA in the germline V gene (reference sequence). This CDR3 has 17 amino acids.

This clonotype appeared a single time. The junction does not match germline at one end; this may be a read error. The chain joins TRBV20-1 to TRBJ1-2; D call uncertain. The CDR3 consists of 13 residues. In germline, CDR1 is DFQATT, CDR2 SNEGSKA (reference sequence). CDR3 sequence reads: CNASSATNYGYTF. CDR3 in DNA: TGCAATGCTAGTTCCGCAACGAACTATGGCTACACCTTC.

This clonotype was seen only a few times. V and J are TRBV7-2 and TRBJ2-1, with 9 bases fitting TRBD2. CDR1 and CDR2 (germline): SGHTA, FQGNSA. V lost 3 bases to trimming and J lost 9 bases; unmatched junction nucleotides: 6. CDR3 length equals 14 residues. The CDR3 is CASSFTLAGSEQFF. CDR3 in DNA: TGTGCCAGCAGCTTTACACTAGCGGGTAGTGAGCAGTTCTTC.

With respect to this clonotype: The conserved closing phenylalanine or tryptophan is absent in this CDR3, likely reflecting a read error. This sequence joins TRBV6-5 and TRBJ2-5; 9 nucleotides match TRBD1. Germline lookup yields CDR1 MNHEY and CDR2 SVGAGI. The ends lost 5 bases at V and 4 bases at J; junction bases unmatched: 2. This CDR3 comprises 13 residues. The CDR3 nucleotides read TGTGCCAGCAGTGTACAGGGGGCAGAGACCCAGTACCTC. It is translated as CASSVQGAETQYL.

This clonotype has only one observation. Relative to the germline gene, one junction end is altered; a read error may explain this. V and J are TRBV11-2 and TRBJ2-1; 7 nucleotides line up with TRBD2. Germline-derived CDR1 and CDR2 are SGHAT and FQNNGV. This CDR3 contains 14 residues. CDR3 nucleotides: TGTGCCAACAGCTTAGAGCGGACTAGCAATGAGCAGTTCTTC. This sequence encodes CANSLERTSNEQFF.

This clonotype was observed a few times. The chain employs TRBV14 and TRBJ2-5; D perhaps matches TRBD2 (6 bases). CDR1 and CDR2 from the germline V gene are SGHDN and FVKESK. This CDR3 contains 14 residues. V was pared by 3 bases and J by 1 base, with 9 bases between. The CDR3 DNA reads as TGTGCCAGCAGCCATTGGGACTTCCAAGAGACCCAGTACTTC. Amino acid sequence: CASSHWDFQETQYF.

This clonotype has just a few counts. This chain joins TRBV6-5 and TRBJ2-3, with unresolved D. This CDR3 contains 10 residues. Trimming removed 10 bases at V and 6 bases at J, with 8 bases between. CDR1 is MNHEY, CDR2 SVGAGI, per germline. The CDR3 protein is CATIPDTQYF. The CDR3 nucleotides are TGTGCCACCATCCCGGATACGCAGTATTTT.

This clonotype was seen more than once but under ten times. This chain joins TRBV7-9 and TRBJ1-6; no definite D call. Trimming left V 1 base short and J 7 bases short, with 8 bases between. From germline, CDR1 is SEHNR and CDR2 FQNEAQ (reference sequence). This CDR3 is built from 14 residues. The CDR3 is CASSLGQLNSPLHF. In DNA form, the CDR3 reads TGTGCCAGCAGCTTAGGTCAGCTGAATTCACCCCTCCACTTT.

There are a few counts of this clonotype. The rearrangement joins TRBV20-1 to TRBJ1-4; D not resolved. Germline V gene lookup returns CDR1 DFQATT and CDR2 SNEGSKA (reference sequence). This CDR3 is built from 13 residues. Trimming took 3 bases from V and 6 from J, leaving 11 bases between them. The CDR3 sequence: CSASSPTYEKLFF. The CDR3 nucleotides read TGCAGTGCTAGTTCCCCAACATATGAAAAACTGTTTTTT.

This clonotype was seen a handful of times. This chain joins TRBV12-3 or TRBV12-4 and TRBJ2-5; D is undetermined. Trimming cost V 6 bases and J 6 bases, with 8 bases left between them. The CDR3 has 11 amino acids. The CDR3 nucleotides are TGTGCCAGCAGCCCTCTGCAGACCCAGTACTTC. It encodes CASSPLQTQYF.

V gene TRBV12-3 or TRBV12-4 combines with J gene TRBJ2-7, with TRBD2 identical over 9 bases. CDR3 length equals 15 residues. With 5 bases clipped from V and 7 bases from J, the junction kept 12 bases outside the gene matches. Here the CDR3 DNA reads TGTGCCAGCAGTCCTAGCGCGGGAGGGCCGGGTGAGCAGTACTTC. This sequence encodes CASSPSAGGPGEQYF.

The gene calls are TRBV12-3 or TRBV12-4 and TRBJ2-5; 10 positions agree with TRBD2. This CDR3 is built from 17 residues. V shed 3 bases and J 5 bases; nucleotides not matched to a gene: 12. CDR3 in amino acids: CASSFRSSGSVGETQYF. The CDR3 nucleotides are TGTGCCAGCAGTTTCAGGTCTAGCGGGAGTGTAGGGGAGACCCAGTACTTC.

The V and J genes are TRBV6-1 and TRBJ2-5, with TRBD1 matching 8 bases. The CDR3 loop spans 14 amino acids. CDR1 and CDR2 from the germline V gene are MNHNS and SASEGT. The V gene end was trimmed by 8 bases and the J gene end by 3 bases; junction bases not matched to a gene: 8. As DNA, the CDR3 is TGTGCCAGCCAGGGGGCACAATTTAAAGAGACCCAGTACTTC. Amino acid sequence: CASQGAQFKETQYF.

This clonotype was counted between two and nine times. This sequence joins TRBV6-1 and TRBJ1-5; no clear D. The CDR3 sequence is 15 residues long. V lost 6 bases and J 5 bases, leaving 17 bases between the germline ends. CDR1 and CDR2 (germline): MNHNS, SASEGT. The CDR3: CASSAGPNSDQPQHF. The CDR3 bases are TGTGCCAGCAGCGCCGGGCCCAACTCTGATCAGCCCCAGCATTTT.

This clonotype was detected a few times. The J gene is TRBJ1-6, the V gene TRBV30; D may be TRBD1 (5 bases). V was shortened by 1 base and J by 9 bases, with 10 bases between the two germline ends. Germline CDR1 is GTSNPN and CDR2 is SVGIG (reference sequence). This CDR3 contains 13 residues. This CDR3 is CAWSGGVGSPLHF. The CDR3, as DNA: TGTGCCTGGAGTGGGGGCGTAGGTTCACCCCTCCACTTT.

The chain combines TRBV6-6 with TRBJ2-7; TRBD2 agrees at 7 bases. The length of the CDR3 is 14 residues. Germline loops: CDR1 MNHNY, CDR2 SVGAGI (reference sequence). Germline trimming cut 2 bases from V and 6 bases from J; bases unmatched to any gene: 7. The DNA for the CDR3 is TGTGCCAGCAGTTACGTGGGAGGGCCAGGCGAGCAGTACTTC. It is translated as CASSYVGGPGEQYF.

This chain connects TRBV7-8 to TRBJ2-2, with D tentatively TRBD1 (5 bases). The CDR3 covers 14 residues. Trimming cost V 8 bases and J 5 bases, with 15 bases left between them. CDR1 is SGHVS, CDR2 FQNEAQ, per germline. CDR3 residues: CASLESGWTGELFF. CDR3 DNA sequence: TGTGCCAGCTTGGAATCAGGGTGGACCGGGGAGCTGTTTTTT.

There are a few counts of this clonotype. The rearrangement joins TRBV28 to TRBJ2-5; D is unclear. The CDR3 spans 13 residues. CDR1 is MDHEN and CDR2 is SYDVKM in the germline V gene. Trimming shortened V by 8 bases and J by 2 bases, and 12 bases separated the two germline ends. In DNA, the CDR3 is TGTGCCAGCCATCTTCCTGGGCAAGAGACCCAGTACTTC. Encoded protein: CASHLPGQETQYF. Full variable domain (remainder filled in from reference TRBV28 and TRBJ2-5): DVKVTQSSRYLVKRTGEKVFLECVQDMDHENMFWYRQDPGLGLRLIYFSYDVKMKEKGDIPEGYSVSREKKERFSLILESASTNQTSMYLCASHLPGQETQYFGPGTRLLVL.

This clonotype was counted at least ten times. This chain joins TRBV5-1 and TRBJ2-5; 8 nucleotides match TRBD1. The germline gives CDR1 SGHRS, CDR2 YFSETQ. This CDR3 is 16 amino acids long. With 3 bases clipped from V and 5 bases from J, the junction kept 12 bases outside the gene matches. This CDR3 is CASSSEDRDFDETQYF. CDR3 nucleotides: TGCGCCAGCAGCTCCGAGGACAGGGACTTCGACGAGACCCAGTACTTC.

This clonotype appeared many times. The chain couples TRBV27 to TRBJ2-4; 10 bases match TRBD1. Germline CDR1 MNHEY, CDR2 SMNVEV (reference sequence). The CDR3 is 13 amino acids. The V and J ends lost 6 bases and 7 bases, in that order; junction bases with no gene match: 3. CDR3 bases: TGTGCCAGCAGCCGACAGGGGGCCAACATTCAGTACTTC. Amino acid sequence: CASSRQGANIQYF.

This clonotype has only a few counts. CDR3 loop: CASSNFQGTGELFF. The DNA of the CDR3 is TGTGCCAGTAGTAATTTTCAGGGTACCGGGGAGCTGTTTTTT. The chain carries TRBV19 and TRBJ2-2; D possibly corresponds to TRBD1 (5 bases). V was cut by 4 bases and J by 5 bases, with 11 bases left in between. The CDR3 loop spans 14 amino acids. Germline-derived CDR1 and CDR2 are LNHDA and SQIVND (reference sequence).